This is a list of T cell receptor beta chains from one sample in a study of lymphopenia after photon versus proton radiotherapy. Assay: immunoSEQ multiplex PCR; the TCRdb copy retains only in-frame clones and omits some. The sample has tens of thousands of clones; approximately 91% are singletons. Here the sequenced sample was peripheral blood, taken from a patient treated with photon-based radiotherapy. The receptors shown here come from a woman aged 70-85 years with pancreatic cancer. The CDR3 runs from the conserved cysteine through the conserved F or W. D genes are given only for firm matches. Size is stated for part of the rows, as once, few or many counts, or as a class when the clone is expanded.

cdr3_nt cdr3_aa cdr3_length v_call clone_size j_call d_call
TGTGCCAGCAGCTACGTCGACAGTGACTATGGCTACACCTTC CASSYVDSDYGYTF 14 TRBV6-6 . TRBJ1-2 .
TGCGCCAGCAGCAAGGGGACGTCAACTAATGAAAAACTGTTTTTT CASSKGTSTNEKLFF 15 TRBV5-1 few TRBJ1-4 .
TGTGCCAGCAGCATCCGGACTAGCGGCCGCTCCTACGAGCAGTACTTC CASSIRTSGRSYEQYF 16 TRBV7-9 . TRBJ2-7 TRBD2
TGTGCCAGCAGCTTGGACCCCGGGACAGGGGATCGCGAGCAGTACTTC CASSLDPGTGDREQYF 16 TRBV5-5 . TRBJ2-7 TRBD1
TGTGCCAGCAGTTACGGGGATGCAACTAATGAAAAACTGTTTTTT CASSYGDATNEKLFF 15 TRBV6-6 once TRBJ1-4 .
TGTGCCAGCAGCCCTCTTTGGGAGGGTGGCCGGGATGGCTACACCTTC CASSPLWEGGRDGYTF 16 TRBV9 . TRBJ1-2 .
TGTGCCAGCAGCCCTGGAGGGGGTATTAATAGCAATCAGCCCCAGCATTTT CASSPGGGINSNQPQHF 17 TRBV27 . TRBJ1-5 .
TGTGCCATCAGTGATTCAGACAGGCAAGAGACCCAGTACTTC CAISDSDRQETQYF 14 TRBV10-3 . TRBJ2-5 .
TGTGCCAGCAGTTTGGGGGGAAGGTCTGGAAACACCATATATTTT CASSLGGRSGNTIYF 15 TRBV27 . TRBJ1-3 .
TGTGCCAGCAGCTTAGAGTCCTCGCCCTACAATGAGCAGTTCTTC CASSLESSPYNEQFF 15 TRBV11-3 . TRBJ2-1 .
TGTGCCATCAGTGAAGAGAGGCACGAGCAGTACTTC CAISEERHEQYF 12 TRBV10-3 . TRBJ2-7 .
TGTGCCAGCAGCTTCAACCCCAGGGACAGGGGGTCCTACGAGCAGTACTTC CASSFNPRDRGSYEQYF 17 TRBV7-9 . TRBJ2-7 TRBD1
TGTGCCAGCACAAAAATAGGGGGGGCAGGACAAGAGACCCAGTACTTC CASTKIGGAGQETQYF 16 TRBV21-1 . TRBJ2-5 .
TGTGCCAGCAGTTACCCCGGGACAGGGGACCAGCCCCAGCATTTT CASSYPGTGDQPQHF 15 TRBV6-6 . TRBJ1-5 TRBD1
TGTGCCAGCAGCTTGGTGGGTGATGAGCAGTTCTTC CASSLVGDEQFF 12 TRBV5-6 . TRBJ2-1 .
TGTGCCAGCAGGGGGACTAGCGGGACCGGGGAGCTGTTTTTT CASRGTSGTGELFF 14 TRBV7-3 . TRBJ2-2 TRBD2
TGCGCCAGCACCTCTAGCGGAAGGTACCAAGAGACCCAGTACTTC CASTSSGRYQETQYF 15 TRBV5-1 . TRBJ2-5 TRBD2
TGTGCCAGCGGGGCTTTTACCAATGAGCAGTTCTTC CASGAFTNEQFF 12 TRBV27 . TRBJ2-1 .
TGCGCCAGCAGCCAAGATCAGTCTGTTTCTGGGGCCTACGAGCAGTACTTC CASSQDQSVSGAYEQYF 17 TRBV4-3 few TRBJ2-7 .
TGCGCCAGCAGCCCGACTAGCGGGAGGGAGGCGAACACCGGGGAGCTGTTTTTT CASSPTSGREANTGELFF 18 TRBV5-1 . TRBJ2-2 TRBD2
TGTGCCAGCAGCATCGGACTAGCGGGAGGCACAGATACGCAGTATTTT CASSIGLAGGTDTQYF 16 TRBV5-4 . TRBJ2-3 TRBD2
TGTGCCAGTAGTACGGACCCGGGAGGGGAGCTGTTTTTT CASSTDPGGELFF 13 TRBV19 few TRBJ2-2 .
TGTGCCAGCAGTTCACCGGGACAGGGGTTCTACAATGAGCAGTTCTTC CASSSPGQGFYNEQFF 16 TRBV28 . TRBJ2-1 TRBD1
TGTGCCATCAGTGATTTGGGGGGCCGTGAACAGTACTTC CAISDLGGREQYF 13 TRBV10-3 . TRBJ2-7 .
TGTGCCAGCAGCTTGGCGGAGGCCGACTATGGCTACACCTTC CASSLAEADYGYTF 14 TRBV5-5 once TRBJ1-2 .
TGTGCCAGCAGCTTCGCACAGGGGGCTCGTGATACGCAGTATTTT CASSFAQGARDTQYF 15 TRBV11-2 . TRBJ2-3 TRBD1
TGTGCCAGCAGCGAAACCCGGAACACTGAAGCTTTCTTT CASSETRNTEAFF 13 TRBV7-3 . TRBJ1-1 .
TGTGCCATCAGTGGTCCGGGACAGGGGGACCACGAGCAGTACTTC CAISGPGQGDHEQYF 15 TRBV10-3 . TRBJ2-7 TRBD1
TGCAGCGTTGCAGGGAAGGTGCACACTGAAGCTTTCTTT CSVAGKVHTEAFF 13 TRBV29-1 . TRBJ1-1 .
TGTGCCAGTAGTATAGGGACAGGGGTCCAGGGGGGAGAGACCCAGTACTTC CASSIGTGVQGGETQYF 17 TRBV19 . TRBJ2-5 TRBD1
TGTGCCAGCAGCGTGGTGGGAGGGGGAAACACCGGGGAGCTGTTTTTT CASSVVGGGNTGELFF 16 TRBV9 . TRBJ2-2 .
TGTGCCAGCAGCCCACGACAGGGAGGCTGGAACACTGAAGCTTTCTTT CASSPRQGGWNTEAFF 16 TRBV9 . TRBJ1-1 TRBD1
TGTGCCAGCAGCGGGGGGGAAGGACAGGGATATGAGCAGTACTTC CASSGGEGQGYEQYF 15 TRBV5-8 . TRBJ2-7 .
TGTGCCATCAGCTCGGGATTGGTATCTGGAAACACCATATATTTT CAISSGLVSGNTIYF 15 TRBV10-3 . TRBJ1-3 .
TGTGCCAGCAGTCCCCTCGGGAGTAATCAGCCCCAGCATTTT CASSPLGSNQPQHF 14 TRBV27 . TRBJ1-5 .
TGTGCCAGCAGCTTAGGACAAAGGAATGAGCAGTTCTTC CASSLGQRNEQFF 13 TRBV7-9 . TRBJ2-1 .
TGTGCCAGCAGCCCGTCGGGACTAGCGGGCAACAATGAGCAGTTCTTC CASSPSGLAGNNEQFF 16 TRBV2 . TRBJ2-1 TRBD2
TGTGCCAGCAGGAGGGGATGGGAGGCGGAAAAACTGTTTTTT CASRRGWEAEKLFF 14 TRBV6-1 . TRBJ1-4 .
TGTGCCAGCAGCTTAGGTCAGGGATTGTCTAACACTGAAGCTTTCTTT CASSLGQGLSNTEAFF 16 TRBV7-8 . TRBJ1-1 .
TGTGCCAGCAACCATCAAGACAGGGGAAACAATGAGCAGTTCTTC CASNHQDRGNNEQFF 15 TRBV28 . TRBJ2-1 TRBD1
TGTGCCAGCAGCCCCCTCCGTCAGGCTAACTCCTACGAGCAGTACTTC CASSPLRQANSYEQYF 16 TRBV7-2 . TRBJ2-7 .
TGCGCCAGCAGCTTAAGGGACAGAGGGTTTAGGAGCGGCACAGATACGCAGTATTTT CASSLRDRGFRSGTDTQYF 19 TRBV5-1 . TRBJ2-3 TRBD1
TGTGCCAGCTCACCCGGACTAGAAGTCTACGAGCAGTACTTC CASSPGLEVYEQYF 14 TRBV18 few TRBJ2-7 TRBD2
TGCGCCAGCAGCCCAGGACAGGGGGCGGCCCTCTATGGCTACACCTTC CASSPGQGAALYGYTF 16 TRBV5-1 . TRBJ1-2 TRBD1
TGTGCCAGCAGTTTACAGAGGGACTATGGCTACACCTTC CASSLQRDYGYTF 13 TRBV6-6 few TRBJ1-2 .
TGCAGCGTCCACCCCCCGAGCTCCTACAATGAGCAGTTCTTC CSVHPPSSYNEQFF 14 TRBV29-1 . TRBJ2-1 .
TGTGCCAGCAGCGTAGGTTCCAACACTGAAGCTTTCTTT CASSVGSNTEAFF 13 TRBV9 . TRBJ1-1 .
TGTGCCAGCAGCCAAGATCGACAGACCCAGTACTTC CASSQDRQTQYF 12 TRBV14 . TRBJ2-5 .
TGTGCCAGCAGCCCGGGAGTCCCCTACGAGCAGTACTTC CASSPGVPYEQYF 13 TRBV5-4 . TRBJ2-7 .
TGTGCCAGCAGCTTTAGGTCGTACAATGAGCAGTTCTTC CASSFRSYNEQFF 13 TRBV5-4 . TRBJ2-1 .
TGTGCCACCAGCAGCGGGACCGGTGACGAGCAGTACTTC CATSSGTGDEQYF 13 TRBV15 . TRBJ2-7 .
TGTGCCAGCAGCGTATCAGGGAACTATGGCTACACCTTC CASSVSGNYGYTF 13 TRBV9 . TRBJ1-2 .
TGTGCCAGCAGCTTACCGCCGAACACTGAAGCTTTCTTT CASSLPPNTEAFF 13 TRBV7-9 . TRBJ1-1 .